The clone carrying this T cell receptor (beta chain) occurred a few times. Its cognate antigen is unknown. The data were obtained in a study of beta chain features in type 1 diabetes. General study points: Shorter TCRB CDR3s, moderately but significantly so, were found in Type 1 diabetes patients in all four CD4+ subsets.

This CDR3 is 15 amino acids long. V lost 2 bases to trimming and J lost 7 bases; unmatched junction nucleotides: 5. CDR1 and CDR2 from the germline V gene are KGHSH and LQKENI. Every bit of the isolated RNA underwent reverse transcription, so sequencing read expressed TCRB transcripts. Repertoires were generated with immunoSEQ multiplex PCR, while TCRdb's copy carries only in-frame clones and drops some. The sample records about 360,000 clones, roughly 13% being singletons. J is TRBJ1-6 and V is TRBV18; 7 nucleotides line up with TRBD1. The sequenced sample consisted of naive CD4+ T cells from blood. The receptor was derived from a woman between 18 and 29 years old with type 1 diabetes. The CDR3 DNA reads TGTGCCAGCTCACCAATGACAGGGCAGAATTCACCCCTCCACTTT. Protein: CASSPMTGQNSPLHF.